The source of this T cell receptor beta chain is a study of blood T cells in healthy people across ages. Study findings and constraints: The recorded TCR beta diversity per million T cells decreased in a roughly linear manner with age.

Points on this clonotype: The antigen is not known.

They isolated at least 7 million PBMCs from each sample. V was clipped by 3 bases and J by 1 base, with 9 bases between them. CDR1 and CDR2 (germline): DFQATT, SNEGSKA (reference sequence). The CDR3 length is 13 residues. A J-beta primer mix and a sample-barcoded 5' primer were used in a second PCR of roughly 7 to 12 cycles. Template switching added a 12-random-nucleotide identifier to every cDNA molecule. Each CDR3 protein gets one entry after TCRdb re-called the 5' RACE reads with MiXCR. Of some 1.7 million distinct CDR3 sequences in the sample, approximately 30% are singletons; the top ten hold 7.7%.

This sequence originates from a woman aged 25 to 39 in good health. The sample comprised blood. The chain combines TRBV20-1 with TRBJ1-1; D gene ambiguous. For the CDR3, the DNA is TGCAGTGCTAGGGAGGCGGCGAACACTGAAGCTTTCTTT. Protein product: CSAREAANTEAFF.